A selection of T cell receptor beta chains follows, all from one sample in a study of T cell repertoires in cytomegalovirus infection. Each CDR3 protein is one row after TCRdb ran MiXCR on the reads. Among about 360,000 distinct CDR3 sequences listed, 15% to 20% were seen once. Source material: PBMCs. Receptors originate from a human donor in good health (CMV status not recorded). Some clones in this sample may be carry-over from other donors' samples. CDR3s include the opening cysteine and the closing phenylalanine or tryptophan. A D gene is named only where the DNA matches it firmly. Clone size is shown for a subset of rows, as once, few, many or a class of expanded clone.

TRBV6-1,many,TRBJ2-1,.,TGTGCCAGCATGTCCCACAATGAGCAGTTCTTC,CASMSHNEQFF
TRBV2,.,TRBJ2-1,TRBD2,TGTGCCAGCAACCCCCTAGCGGGAGGTACTGAGCAGTTCTTC,CASNPLAGGTEQFF
TRBV27,few,TRBJ2-5,TRBD2,TGTGCCACCTCCCAGACCGGGACTACTCCCCGGGAGACCCAGTACTTC,CATSQTGTTPRETQYF
TRBV20-1,.,TRBJ2-2,.,TGCAGTGCTTCTCTCAACCTAGGCGACACCGGGGAGCTGTTTTTT,CSASLNLGDTGELFF
TRBV11-2,.,TRBJ1-6,TRBD1,TGTGCCAGCGGCCAGACAGGGGCCTATAATTCACCCCTCCACTTT,CASGQTGAYNSPLHF
TRBV7-6,few,TRBJ2-7,.,TGTGTCAGCAGCTTAGATAGGTTTAACCCGGGAGAGCAGTACTTC,CVSSLDRFNPGEQYF
TRBV7-9,many,TRBJ1-4,TRBD1,TGTGCCAGCAGCCTCTGGACAGGGAAAGAGAAACTGTTTTTT,CASSLWTGKEKLFF
TRBV11-2,.,TRBJ2-7,.,TGTGCCAGCAGCCGTGGTCCCGAGCAGTACTTC,CASSRGPEQYF
TRBV18,.,TRBJ2-7,.,TGTGCCAGCTCACCACGGGCAGGGCATGACGAGCAGTACTTC,CASSPRAGHDEQYF
TRBV3-1,.,TRBJ2-7,.,TGTGCCAGCAGCCCCCAGGGGCGCGAGCAGTACTTC,CASSPQGREQYF
TRBV19,.,TRBJ1-1,TRBD1,TGTGCCAGTAGTAAATCGGGACAGGCGAACACTGAAGCTTTCTTT,CASSKSGQANTEAFF
TRBV29-1,once,TRBJ2-7,.,TGCAGCGTTGGGCTGCCAGGTGGCGAGCAGTACTTC,CSVGLPGGEQYF
TRBV12-3/TRBV12-4,few,TRBJ2-3,.,TGTGCCAGCAGTTTCGCGCCCACAAGCACAGATACGCAGTATTTT,CASSFAPTSTDTQYF
TRBV19,.,TRBJ2-5,TRBD2,TGTGCCAGTAGTTTAACTGCGGGGGGCCCATCAGAGACCCAGTACTTC,CASSLTAGGPSETQYF
TRBV7-2,.,TRBJ2-7,.,TGTGCCAGCAGCTTATACAGGGCCTTCGAGCGGTACTTC,CASSLYRAFERYF
TRBV7-6,many,TRBJ2-7,.,TGTGCCAGCAGCCCGGGGACCGATACCTACGAGCAGTACTTC,CASSPGTDTYEQYF
TRBV7-9,.,TRBJ2-7,.,TGTGCCAGCAGCTCGCGCCTGTTAACCTCCGACGAGCAGTACTTC,CASSSRLLTSDEQYF
TRBV20-1,.,TRBJ2-2,TRBD1,TGCAGTGCTGTGGACAGGGGATCGACCGGGGAGCTGTTTTTT,CSAVDRGSTGELFF
TRBV2,.,TRBJ2-5,TRBD1,TGTGCCAGCAGCTACGACAGGGCCAAAGAGACCCAGTACTTC,CASSYDRAKETQYF
TRBV5-5,many,TRBJ2-1,.,TGTGCCAGCAGCTTGTCAGGGACGCCTGCCTACAATGAGCAGTTCTTC,CASSLSGTPAYNEQFF
TRBV2,few,TRBJ1-4,.,TGTGCCAGCAGTGAAAGCAGGAAAGAAAAACTGTTTTTT,CASSESRKEKLFF
TRBV7-2,many,TRBJ2-3,.,TGTGCCAGCAGCCGGATCTCCCGGGCAACGCAGTATTTT,CASSRISRATQYF
TRBV6-1,many,TRBJ1-5,TRBD1,TGTGCCAGCAGTCTCGGACAGGGGAGGCAGCCCCAGCATTTT,CASSLGQGRQPQHF
TRBV7-2,many,TRBJ2-6,.,TGTGCCAGCACCTCGGGGCCTGGGGCCAACGTCCTGACTTTC,CASTSGPGANVLTF
TRBV7-9,few,TRBJ2-5,.,TGTGCCAGCAGCTTACAAAGGATTGAGACCCAGTACTTC,CASSLQRIETQYF
TRBV7-9,many,TRBJ1-1,.,TGTGCCAGCAGCTTAGGGCCTCAATTGAACACTGAAGCTTTCTTT,CASSLGPQLNTEAFF